This T cell receptor (beta chain) was identified in a study of blood T cell repertoires in COVID-19. About the study: Material from acute and convalescent COVID-19 was sourced from the United States, Italy and Spain. T cells, B-cell-depleted T cells, or PBMCs provided the cDNA or gDNA that served as material.

CDR3 length: 17 residues. The germline CDR1 and CDR2 sequences are LGHDT and YNNKEL (reference sequence). V lost 3 bases and J lost 2; bases outside the gene matches: 3. As originally analysed: From reference gene primer amplification, estimates of nucleated cell counts were derived. Data came from immunoSEQ multiplex PCR; TCRdb stores just in-frame clones and leaves some out. V, J and clone size are taken as reported in that table, and D and trimming were inferred from the DNA itself. The table records 90,000 to 150,000 clones, 75% to 85% of them present only once. The source of this sequence is a human donor in a cohort sampled during active COVID-19. The J gene is TRBJ2-6, the V gene TRBV3-1 (or the pseudogene TRBV3-2), with 11 bases that match TRBD2. Sample: peripheral blood. CDR3 sequence reads: CASSHQLAGAGANVLTF. CDR3 DNA sequence: TGTGCCAGCAGCCATCAACTAGCGGGAGCTGGGGCCAACGTCCTGACTTTC.